The rows below give T cell receptor beta chains drawn from one sample of a study of shared clonotypes between healthy human individuals. TCRdb's copy holds only in-frame clones and misses some; the assay was immunoSEQ multiplex PCR. The sample has around 2.1 million clones, roughly 95% seen once. The specimen sequenced was naive CD4+ T cells sorted from blood. Every receptor here comes from a young man in good health. Each CDR3 is given with its conserved first and last residue. D genes are given only for firm matches. Clone size appears in some rows only: once, few, many, or a class for an expanded clone.

>TRBJ1-5|NA|NA|TRBV6-4
CAIDLTRILNQPQHF
TGTGCCATCGACCTGACAAGGATTCTCAATCAGCCCCAGCATTTT
>TRBJ2-5|TRBD2|NA|TRBV5-1
CASSWSRAGGLETQYF
TGCGCCAGCAGCTGGAGTCGAGCGGGGGGCCTGGAGACCCAGTACTTC
>TRBJ1-6|TRBD1|NA|TRBV9
CASSVHTGEGSPLHF
TGTGCCAGCAGCGTACATACAGGGGAAGGATCACCCCTCCACTTT
>TRBJ2-7|NA|NA|TRBV4-1
CASSQEGLGRGNGEQYF
TGCGCCAGCAGCCAAGAGGGTTTGGGAAGAGGAAACGGCGAGCAGTACTTC
>TRBJ2-7|TRBD1|NA|TRBV5-4
CAIGDREAYEQYF
TGTGCCATTGGGGACAGGGAGGCCTACGAGCAGTACTTC
>TRBJ1-1|NA|once|TRBV10-3
CAISRDNGNTEAFF
TGTGCCATCAGCCGGGACAATGGAAACACTGAAGCTTTCTTT
>TRBJ1-5|NA|NA|TRBV28
CASSEHQGTINQPQHF
TGTGCCAGCAGCGAGCACCAGGGGACTATTAATCAGCCCCAGCATTTT
>TRBJ1-2|NA|NA|TRBV6-1
CASSDRVGGAGYTF
TGTGCCAGCAGTGATCGGGTAGGAGGGGCGGGCTACACCTTC
>TRBJ2-3|TRBD2|NA|TRBV9
CASSGSTVSGGTDTQYF
TGTGCCAGCAGCGGATCAACCGTTAGCGGGGGCACAGATACGCAGTATTTT
>TRBJ2-2|NA|NA|TRBV11-2
CASTYITGELFF
TGTGCCAGCACTTACATTACCGGGGAGCTGTTTTTT
>TRBJ1-6|TRBD1|NA|TRBV6-5
CASSRDSHNSPLHF
TGTGCCAGCAGCCGGGACAGCCATAATTCACCCCTCCACTTT
>TRBJ1-5|NA|NA|TRBV27
CASSSKGQTSGNQPQHF
TGTGCCAGCAGTTCAAAGGGGCAGACTTCGGGCAATCAGCCCCAGCATTTT
>TRBJ1-1|NA|NA|TRBV21-1
CASSKVGEGANTEAFF
NA
>TRBJ1-4|NA|NA|TRBV2
CASRTQWEKLFF
TGTGCCAGCAGAACCCAATGGGAAAAACTGTTTTTT
>TRBJ2-7|TRBD1|NA|TRBV7-7
CASSLQGGYEQYF
TGTGCTAGCAGCTTACAGGGGGGCTACGAGCAGTACTTC
>TRBJ2-1|NA|NA|TRBV6-1
CASSEALRPEQFF
TGTGCCAGCAGTGAAGCCCTCCGACCGGAGCAGTTCTTC
>TRBJ2-5|NA|NA|TRBV7-8
CASSLDYGKETQYF
TGTGCCAGCAGCTTAGACTACGGAAAAGAGACCCAGTACTTC
>TRBJ2-2|TRBD2|NA|TRBV4-1
CASSQEGAGGPNTGELFF
TGCGCCAGCAGCCAAGAGGGAGCGGGGGGGCCGAACACCGGGGAGCTGTTTTTT
>TRBJ2-5|NA|NA|TRBV2
CASRVGTGSYQETQYF
TGTGCCAGCAGGGTAGGAACAGGGAGCTACCAAGAGACCCAGTACTTC
>TRBJ1-1|NA|NA|TRBV4-1
CASSQDSGTEAFF
TGCGCCAGCAGCCAAGATTCGGGTACTGAAGCTTTCTTT
>TRBJ2-2|NA|NA|TRBV7-3
CASSLSGGSNTGELFF
TGTGCCAGCAGCTTATCCGGGGGATCGAACACCGGGGAGCTGTTTTTT
>TRBJ2-7|TRBD1|NA|TRBV5-1
CASSVRQGEAYEQYF
TGCGCCAGCAGCGTTAGACAGGGAGAAGCCTACGAGCAGTACTTC
>TRBJ2-4|TRBD2|NA|TRBV4-2
CASSQGGGTIAKNIQYF
TGTGCCAGCAGCCAAGGGGGCGGGACTATAGCCAAAAACATTCAGTACTTC
>TRBJ2-1|TRBD2|NA|TRBV28
CASSLTSGRTNEQFF
TGTGCCAGCAGTCTCACTAGCGGGAGAACCAATGAGCAGTTCTTC
>TRBJ1-1|NA|NA|TRBV5-1
CASSLADGLGAFF
TGCGCCAGCAGCTTGGCCGACGGGCTGGGAGCTTTCTTT
>TRBJ2-7|NA|once|TRBV30
CAWSLRDWYYEQYF
TGTGCCTGGAGTCTCCGGGACTGGTACTACGAGCAGTACTTC
>TRBJ1-1|NA|NA|TRBV30
CAWTRTRARGTEAFF
TGTGCCTGGACCAGAACGAGGGCCCGGGGGACTGAAGCTTTCTTT
>TRBJ2-2|NA|once|TRBV2
CASRLQMNTGELFF
TGTGCCTCCAGACTCCAAATGAACACCGGGGAGCTGTTTTTT
>TRBJ2-5|TRBD1|NA|TRBV5-4
CASSSSGQAGETQYF
TGTGCCAGCAGCTCCTCGGGACAGGCTGGGGAGACCCAGTACTTC
>TRBJ2-5|TRBD2|NA|TRBV5-7
CASRCSGSEGETQYF
TGTGCCAGCAGATGTAGCGGGTCAGAGGGGGAGACCCAGTACTTC
>TRBJ1-5|TRBD1|NA|TRBV6-5
CASNPTGVSNQPQHF
TGTGCCAGCAATCCCACAGGGGTTAGCAATCAGCCCCAGCATTTT
>TRBJ1-5|TRBD1|NA|TRBV6-5
CASRPGQGSNQPQHF
TGTGCCAGCAGACCGGGACAGGGGAGCAATCAGCCCCAGCATTTT
>TRBJ1-5|NA|NA|TRBV10-1
CATSPPTRRFSNQPQHF
TGCGCCACCTCCCCCCCCACTCGGAGGTTTAGCAATCAGCCCCAGCATTTT
>TRBJ2-7|TRBD1|NA|TRBV6-1
CASSEYGTGPLYEQYF
TGTGCCAGCAGTGAATACGGGACAGGGCCGCTCTACGAGCAGTACTTC
>TRBJ1-5|TRBD1|NA|TRBV10-3
CAIAGGPGNSNQPQHF
TGTGCCATTGCAGGGGGCCCAGGTAATAGCAATCAGCCCCAGCATTTT
>TRBJ2-1|NA|NA|TRBV10-1
CASSDVRSGNEQFF
TGCGCCAGCAGTGATGTCAGGAGTGGAAATGAGCAGTTCTTC
>TRBJ2-4|NA|NA|TRBV5-1
CASSLVEGKNIQYF
TGCGCCAGCAGCTTGGTGGAAGGCAAAAACATTCAGTACTTC